The T cell receptor beta chain described here comes from a study of glioma-infiltrating T cells. The iRepertoire nested amplicon-rescue multiplex PCR amplified TCR alpha and beta CDR3s from RNA. TCRdb re-analysed the multiplex PCR reads in MiXCR, keeping a single row per CDR3 protein. The sample shows approximately 190,000 distinct CDR3 sequences, about 32% of them seen only once. The V and J ends lost 4 bases and 1 base respectively, with 18 bases between them. This CDR3 region has 17 residues. This clonotype was detected ten times or more. Sample: glioma tissue, nonneoplastic brain tissue, or PBMCs (not recorded which). The TCR comes from a human donor with low-grade glioma or glioblastoma, undergoing nonglioma brain surgery, or in good health (not recorded which). The chain has TRBV12-3 or TRBV12-4 and TRBJ2-3; a weak D match, TRBD2 (5 bases). The CDR3 DNA follows: TGTGCCAGCAGTTCTCGGCTAGCTCCGGTCGGCACAGATACGCAGTATTTT. It yields the protein CASSSRLAPVGTDTQYF.